Listed below are T cell receptor beta chains from one sample, sequenced in a study of identical twins. TCRdb fed the 5' RACE reads into MiXCR, producing one record per CDR3 protein. The repertoire consists of 470,000 or so distinct CDR3 sequences, with roughly 24% occurring once and the leading ten covering around 3%. This sample was shared with a second study, whose subject was T cells expressing NK-cell markers.

Sequencing was done on a sample of CD4+ T cells sorted from blood. The receptors come from a woman between 18 and 29 years old in good health. The CDR3 runs from the conserved cysteine through the conserved F or W. Fields, in order: CDR3 length, V gene, J gene, CDR3 protein.

CDR3 length: 14; V gene: TRBV5-6; J gene: TRBJ2-7; CDR3 protein: CASSLSLGSYEQYF
CDR3 length: 13; V gene: TRBV20-1; J gene: TRBJ2-5; CDR3 protein: CSARAPGGETQYF
CDR3 length: 14; V gene: TRBV20-1; J gene: TRBJ2-5; CDR3 protein: CSASPDRYQETQYF
CDR3 length: 14; V gene: TRBV18; J gene: TRBJ1-1; CDR3 protein: CASSPDSSTTEAFF
CDR3 length: 15; V gene: TRBV5-1; J gene: TRBJ2-7; CDR3 protein: CASSLSPGPNYEQYF
CDR3 length: 13; V gene: TRBV5-1; J gene: TRBJ1-2; CDR3 protein: CASSSQPNYGYTF
CDR3 length: 14; V gene: TRBV5-1; J gene: TRBJ2-1; CDR3 protein: CASSFSLAGGEQFF
CDR3 length: 12; V gene: TRBV4-3; J gene: TRBJ1-2; CDR3 protein: CASSDRDYGYTF
CDR3 length: 14; V gene: TRBV4-3; J gene: TRBJ1-1; CDR3 protein: CASSQVGVGAEAFF
CDR3 length: 16; V gene: TRBV5-1; J gene: TRBJ1-5; CDR3 protein: CASSLVGGATDQPQHF
CDR3 length: 14; V gene: TRBV7-2; J gene: TRBJ2-7; CDR3 protein: CASSLRANSYEQYF
CDR3 length: 17; V gene: TRBV28; J gene: TRBJ2-1; CDR3 protein: CASSSTRGAGSSNEQFF
CDR3 length: 14; V gene: TRBV7-2; J gene: TRBJ2-1; CDR3 protein: CASLGGNSYNEQFF
CDR3 length: 16; V gene: TRBV6-1; J gene: TRBJ1-1; CDR3 protein: CASSRLPGQGVPEAFF
CDR3 length: 17; V gene: TRBV4-3; J gene: TRBJ2-1; CDR3 protein: CASSQALTSGVYNEQFF
CDR3 length: 12; V gene: TRBV6-2/TRBV6-3; J gene: TRBJ2-1; CDR3 protein: CASSYRINEQFF
CDR3 length: 17; V gene: TRBV6-1; J gene: TRBJ2-3; CDR3 protein: CASTPGVPRRSTDTQYF
CDR3 length: 16; V gene: TRBV14; J gene: TRBJ2-3; CDR3 protein: CASSHRGGFTTDTQYF
CDR3 length: 17; V gene: TRBV15; J gene: TRBJ2-5; CDR3 protein: CATSYRRGALWVETQYF
CDR3 length: 15; V gene: TRBV7-2; J gene: TRBJ1-1; CDR3 protein: CASSLNPGGMAEAFF
CDR3 length: 12; V gene: TRBV5-6; J gene: TRBJ1-5; CDR3 protein: CASDRGNQPQHF
CDR3 length: 15; V gene: TRBV10-3; J gene: TRBJ2-4; CDR3 protein: CAISESGPFGNIQYF
CDR3 length: 15; V gene: TRBV10-3; J gene: TRBJ2-3; CDR3 protein: CAIRGSGGPGDTQYF
CDR3 length: 15; V gene: TRBV6-4; J gene: TRBJ2-1; CDR3 protein: CASSPGQGAQNEQFF
CDR3 length: 13; V gene: TRBV29-1; J gene: TRBJ2-1; CDR3 protein: CKVLAGVGNEQFF
CDR3 length: 15; V gene: TRBV5-1; J gene: TRBJ1-2; CDR3 protein: CASSLAGSNNYGYTF
CDR3 length: 12; V gene: TRBV5-7; J gene: TRBJ2-2; CDR3 protein: CASREGTGELFF
CDR3 length: 12; V gene: TRBV7-2; J gene: TRBJ2-7; CDR3 protein: CASSSGLAEQYF
CDR3 length: 12; V gene: TRBV20-1; J gene: TRBJ2-3; CDR3 protein: CSAATPGDTQYF
CDR3 length: 17; V gene: TRBV7-9; J gene: TRBJ2-5; CDR3 protein: CASSLGLSGGVQETQYF
CDR3 length: 15; V gene: TRBV3-1; J gene: TRBJ2-1; CDR3 protein: CASSQAGTGRNEQFF
CDR3 length: 13; V gene: TRBV20-1; J gene: TRBJ2-5; CDR3 protein: CSARLRTEETQYF
CDR3 length: 14; V gene: TRBV11-2; J gene: TRBJ2-2; CDR3 protein: CASSLVAVTGELFF
CDR3 length: 12; V gene: TRBV3-1; J gene: TRBJ2-3; CDR3 protein: CASSREGRGSYF
CDR3 length: 13; V gene: TRBV20-1; J gene: TRBJ2-1; CDR3 protein: CSATLRSYSEQFF
CDR3 length: 14; V gene: TRBV3-1; J gene: TRBJ1-1; CDR3 protein: CASSRSDISTEAFF
CDR3 length: 16; V gene: TRBV5-1; J gene: TRBJ2-3; CDR3 protein: CASSLGLGGDTDTQYF
CDR3 length: 14; V gene: TRBV20-1; J gene: TRBJ1-5; CDR3 protein: CSATDSGGSWPQHF
CDR3 length: 14; V gene: TRBV18; J gene: TRBJ2-1; CDR3 protein: CASSPPDRINEQFF
CDR3 length: 14; V gene: TRBV6-1; J gene: TRBJ2-5; CDR3 protein: CASARGFPQETQYF
CDR3 length: 13; V gene: TRBV20-1; J gene: TRBJ2-7; CDR3 protein: CSAGQLSIYEQYF
CDR3 length: 14; V gene: TRBV20-1; J gene: TRBJ1-1; CDR3 protein: CSAGVPRGETEAFF
CDR3 length: 14; V gene: TRBV30; J gene: TRBJ2-3; CDR3 protein: CARRMVGAGDTQYF
CDR3 length: 16; V gene: TRBV12-3/TRBV12-4; J gene: TRBJ2-1; CDR3 protein: CASTGLAGGFYNEQFF
CDR3 length: 18; V gene: TRBV5-1; J gene: TRBJ2-1; CDR3 protein: CAGSLGAFRAGSYNEQFF
CDR3 length: 16; V gene: TRBV7-3; J gene: TRBJ2-1; CDR3 protein: CASSFAGTGTFNEQFF
CDR3 length: 12; V gene: TRBV10-3; J gene: TRBJ1-1; CDR3 protein: CAISEGVGEAFF
CDR3 length: 13; V gene: TRBV7-2; J gene: TRBJ2-5; CDR3 protein: CASSLEMLETQYF
CDR3 length: 13; V gene: TRBV29-1; J gene: TRBJ2-6; CDR3 protein: CSVLFTGANVLTF
CDR3 length: 16; V gene: TRBV5-1; J gene: TRBJ1-1; CDR3 protein: CASSASAAGARDGAFF
CDR3 length: 14; V gene: TRBV30; J gene: TRBJ2-2; CDR3 protein: CAWSVLASTGELFF
CDR3 length: 15; V gene: TRBV5-1; J gene: TRBJ2-3; CDR3 protein: CASSISGGATDTQYF